This T cell receptor (beta chain) was identified during a study of blood T cell repertoires in COVID-19. Study information: PBMCs, B-cell-depleted T cells, or T cells were the source of the cDNA or gDNA that made up the material.

Measured with immunoSEQ multiplex PCR; TCRdb has only the in-frame clones, and not every one. This table holds a few hundred thousand clones, roughly 90% found once. CDR3 length equals 16 residues. Looked up from germline, CDR1 is SGHRS and CDR2 is YFSETQ. Germline trimming cut 1 base from V and 1 base from J; bases unmatched to any gene: 4. This rearrangement joins TRBV5-1 to TRBJ2-3; 9 positions match TRBD2. The TCR comes from a woman aged 50 to 65 in a cohort exposed to, infected with or recovered from COVID-19 (not recorded which). Material for sequencing was PBMCs or T cells enriched from blood (not recorded which). DNA of the CDR3: TGCGCCAGCAGCTTGCAGGGACTAGCCGGCACAGATACGCAGTATTTT. It is translated as CASSLQGLAGTDTQYF.